This is a list of T cell receptor beta chains from one sample in a study of a mutant IDH1 vaccine in newly diagnosed glioma. Their target antigens are unknown. The protocol was immunoSEQ multiplex PCR, while the TCRdb copy is restricted to in-frame clones and leaves out a portion. The sample consists of approximately 110,000 clones, around 90% of them appearing once. Material: PBMCs, obtained from a glioma patient whose treatment included an IDH1 peptide vaccine. These receptors were obtained from a woman between 45 and 60 years old with glioma. CDR3s include the opening cysteine and the closing phenylalanine or tryptophan. A D gene is named only where the DNA matches it firmly. Some rows mark clone size as missing; the rest say once, few, many or name a class of expanded clone.

>TRBJ2-1|TRBD2|TRBV9|-
CASTFLAGGTMNEQFF
TGTGCCAGCACATTCTTAGCGGGAGGGACGATGAATGAGCAGTTCTTC
>TRBJ2-2|TRBD2|TRBV7-3|-
CASSPKTTSGRFGGELFF
TGTGCCAGCAGCCCAAAAACTACTAGCGGGAGATTCGGCGGGGAGCTGTTTTTT
>TRBJ1-2|-|TRBV30|-
CAWSTGVTGGYTF
TGTGCCTGGAGCACTGGGGTCACGGGGGGCTACACCTTC
>TRBJ2-1|-|TRBV18|-
CASSPSGIYNEQFF
TGTGCCAGCTCACCATCAGGAATCTACAATGAGCAGTTCTTC
>TRBJ1-1|-|TRBV11-3|-
CASSLAGDTEAFF
TGTGCCAGCAGCTTAGCGGGCGACACTGAAGCTTTCTTT
>TRBJ1-3|-|TRBV7-3|-
CASSLTSGTGNTIYF
TGTGCCAGCAGCTTAACTTCCGGGACTGGAAACACCATATATTTT
>TRBJ1-1|-|TRBV15|-
CATSGPRAEAFF
TGTGCCACCAGCGGCCCCCGGGCTGAAGCTTTCTTT
>TRBJ2-1|-|TRBV27|-
CASSLGRGAVYEQFF
TGTGCCAGCAGTTTGGGTAGGGGGGCAGTCTATGAGCAGTTCTTC
>TRBJ2-3|TRBD1|TRBV5-1|-
CASSLGDRGPTDTQYF
TGCGCCAGCAGCTTGGGTGACAGGGGACCCACAGATACGCAGTATTTT
>TRBJ1-2|TRBD1|TRBV7-9|-
CASSWRQGDYGYTF
TGTGCCAGCAGCTGGAGACAGGGGGACTATGGCTACACCTTC
>TRBJ2-3|-|TRBV5-1|-
CASSPSQVQADTQYF
TGCGCCAGCAGCCCGTCGCAGGTTCAGGCAGATACGCAGTATTTT
>TRBJ2-1|-|TRBV20-1|-
CSAELNEQFF
TGCAGTGCTGAGCTTAATGAGCAGTTCTTC
>TRBJ1-6|-|TRBV5-6|-
CASSLEPGAGSPLHF
TGTGCCAGCAGCTTGGAACCAGGGGCAGGTTCACCCCTCCACTTT
>TRBJ2-1|-|TRBV7-9|-
CASSQRTSAHYNEQFF
TGTGCCAGCAGCCAACGAACTAGTGCTCATTACAATGAGCAGTTCTTC
>TRBJ2-5|TRBD1|TRBV6-5|-
CASRTGHIETQYF
TGTGCCAGCAGGACAGGGCACATAGAGACCCAGTACTTC
>TRBJ2-1|TRBD2|TRBV2|-
CASRYRDYYNEQFF
TGTGCCAGCAGATACCGGGACTACTACAATGAGCAGTTCTTC
>TRBJ2-7|TRBD1|TRBV28|-
CASSRDRPPYEQYF
TGTGCCAGCAGCCGGGACAGGCCTCCCTACGAGCAGTACTTC
>TRBJ2-3|-|TRBV29-1|-
CSVRTGQGQTDTQYF
TGCAGCGTTCGAACGGGTCAGGGACAAACAGATACGCAGTATTTT
>TRBJ1-5|-|TRBV7-8|few
CASSLQRGKRNQPQHF
TGTGCCAGCAGCCTTCAGAGAGGGAAACGGAATCAGCCCCAGCATTTT
>TRBJ1-1|-|TRBV2|-
CASSQVGDGMNTEAFF
TGTGCCAGCAGTCAGGTGGGGGACGGAATGAACACTGAAGCTTTCTTT
>TRBJ2-7|TRBD1|TRBV5-1|-
CASSLAGGQGFYEQYF
TGCGCCAGCAGCTTGGCCGGGGGACAGGGGTTCTACGAGCAGTACTTC
>TRBJ1-2|TRBD1|TRBV6-1|once
CASRTGQQNYGYTF
TGTGCCAGCAGGACGGGACAGCAGAACTATGGCTACACCTTC
>TRBJ1-2|-|TRBV28|-
CASEEGNNYGYTF
TGTGCCAGCGAGGAGGGGAATAACTATGGCTACACCTTC
>TRBJ1-5|-|TRBV19|-
CASSIDILQRNQPQHF
TGTGCCAGTAGTATCGACATCCTCCAGAGGAATCAGCCCCAGCATTTT
>TRBJ2-7|-|TRBV18|once
CASSPKGDELFYEQYF
TGTGCCAGCTCACCAAAGGGCGACGAACTTTTCTACGAGCAGTACTTC
>TRBJ2-7|TRBD1|TRBV2|-
CASSRGGAEQYF
TGTGCCAGCAGCCGAGGGGGCGCCGAGCAGTACTTC
>TRBJ2-1|TRBD2|TRBV7-8|-
CASSPYRGGSYNEQFF
TGTGCCAGCAGCCCCTACCGGGGGGGCTCCTACAATGAGCAGTTCTTC
>TRBJ2-1|TRBD2|TRBV5-1|-
CASSPPGLAGGNEQFF
TGCGCCAGCAGCCCCCCGGGACTAGCGGGAGGGAATGAGCAGTTCTTC
>TRBJ2-2|-|TRBV11-2|-
CASSLDPATGELFF
TGTGCCAGCAGCTTAGATCCAGCGACCGGGGAGCTGTTTTTT
>TRBJ2-1|-|TRBV27|-
CASSLNSYNEQFF
TGTGCCAGCAGTCTTAACTCCTACAATGAGCAGTTCTTC
>TRBJ2-7|TRBD2|TRBV27|few
CASSLGDYRSYEQYF
TGTGCCAGCAGTTTGGGGGACTACCGCTCCTACGAGCAGTACTTC
>TRBJ2-3|-|TRBV19|-
CASSIVGVTDTQYF
TGTGCCAGTAGTATAGTGGGGGTGACAGATACGCAGTATTTT
>TRBJ1-1|TRBD1|TRBV28|-
CASSVPGGKDTEAFF
TGTGCCAGCAGTGTTCCAGGGGGCAAAGACACTGAAGCTTTCTTT
>TRBJ1-2|TRBD1|TRBV11-2|-
CASSPTGAYGYTF
TGTGCCAGCAGCCCGACAGGGGCATATGGCTACACCTTC
>TRBJ2-7|TRBD2|TRBV5-1|-
CASSLGTSGRVEQYF
TGCGCCAGCAGCTTGGGGACTAGCGGGAGGGTCGAGCAGTACTTC
>TRBJ1-5|-|TRBV6-1|-
CASMTSYNQPQHF
TGTGCCAGCATGACAAGCTACAATCAGCCCCAGCATTTT
>TRBJ1-5|TRBD1|TRBV5-1|-
CASSVDRDQPQHF
TGCGCCAGCAGCGTAGACAGGGATCAGCCCCAGCATTTT
>TRBJ2-7|-|TRBV5-6|-
CASSPGGYEQYF
TGTGCCAGCAGTCCCGGGGGCTACGAGCAGTACTTC
>TRBJ1-5|TRBD1|TRBV30|-
CAWSLGGQLNQPQHF
TGTGCCTGGAGTTTAGGGGGACAGTTGAATCAGCCCCAGCATTTT
>TRBJ2-7|-|TRBV2|-
CASSDLLGQGSYEQYF
TGTGCCAGCAGTGATCTACTAGGGCAAGGCTCCTACGAGCAGTACTTC
>TRBJ1-5|TRBD1|TRBV4-1|-
CASSRTWARGPEPQHF
TGCGCCAGCAGCCGAACTTGGGCCAGGGGGCCAGAACCCCAGCATTTT
>TRBJ2-7|TRBD1|TRBV9|-
CASSAGQGLREQYF
TGTGCCAGCAGCGCCGGACAGGGCCTACGGGAGCAGTACTTC
>TRBJ2-3|TRBD2|TRBV5-1|-
CASSQLSSGRGDTQYF
TGCGCCAGCAGCCAATTATCTAGCGGGCGTGGAGATACGCAGTATTTT
>TRBJ2-3|TRBD2|TRBV4-1|once
CASSLRTSGIGTDTQYF
TGCGCCAGCAGCCTGAGGACTAGCGGGATAGGCACAGATACGCAGTATTTT
>TRBJ1-1|TRBD1|TRBV19|few
CASSVQGAYTEAFF
TGTGCCAGTAGTGTCCAGGGGGCCTACACTGAAGCTTTCTTT